Below are 32 T cell receptor beta chains sequenced from a single sample in a study of T-cell reconstitution after alpha-beta-depleted transplantation in children. Preparing the TCRbeta library involved the use of unique molecular identifiers. In TCRdb, the PCR reads were re-called with MiXCR into one record per CDR3 protein. Of approximately 510,000 distinct CDR3 sequences in the sample, around 20% were seen once. This material consisted of PBMCs from the stem cell graft donor, taken from the stem cell graft. Receptor source: a human donor who donated a stem cell graft to a child with acute lymphoblastic leukemia.

CDR3 region: CASTHRTSAHNEQFF. The CDR3 coding sequence is TGTGCCAGCACCCACCGGACTAGCGCCCACAATGAGCAGTTCTTC. The V call is TRBV12-3 or TRBV12-4, the J call TRBJ2-1, with 9 bases that match TRBD2. Losses at the gene ends were 7 bases for V and 5 bases for J; bases not matched to a gene: 9. The CDR3 has 15 residues.

The CDR3 sequence is CASRNWGELGTDTQYF. The CDR3 DNA follows: TGTGCCAGCCGCAACTGGGGGGAGTTGGGTACAGATACGCAGTATTTT. The chain recombines TRBV6-5 with TRBJ2-3; weak D call: TRBD2 (6 bases). Germline CDR1 and CDR2: MNHEY and SVGAGI. CDR3 length equals 16 residues. V was cut by 8 bases and J by 3 bases, with 21 bases left in between.

The chain combines TRBV10-3 with TRBJ2-1; 7 bases fit TRBD2. The CDR3 runs 15 residues. Trimming took 4 bases from V and 0 from J; bases not matched to a gene: 3. CDR1 is ENHRY, CDR2 SYGVKD, per germline. CDR3 sequence reads: CAISGTGGSYNEQFF. CDR3 sequence (DNA): TGTGCCATCAGTGGAACGGGGGGCTCCTACAATGAGCAGTTCTTC.

This clonotype was counted between two and nine times. The chain employs TRBV18 and TRBJ1-2; TRBD1 might be the D (5 bases). V lost 6 bases, J lost 3 bases, and 17 bases lay in between. The CDR3 length is 15 residues. Per germline, CDR1 KGHSH and CDR2 LQKENI. CDR3 residues: CASSQGQGNYYGYTF. As DNA, the CDR3 is TGTGCCAGCTCCCAGGGCCAGGGAAATTACTATGGCTACACCTTC. Using reference TRBV18 and TRBJ1-2 for the parts outside the CDR3, the full variable domain is NAGVMQNPRHLVRRRGQEARLRCSPMKGHSHVYWYRQLPEEGLKFMVYLQKENIIDESGMPKERFSAEFPKEGPSILRIQQVVRGDSAAYFCASSQGQGNYYGYTFGSGTRLTVV.

In this sample, this clonotype turned up a few times. The V gene is TRBV13, the J gene TRBJ1-5; D remains unclear. With 0 bases removed from V and 0 bases from J, the gap between germline ends came to 6 bases. The CDR3 covers 15 residues. In germline, CDR1 is PRHDT, CDR2 FYEKMQ (reference sequence). CDR3 amino acids: CASSLGFNSNQPQHF. The CDR3 DNA reads as TGTGCCAGCAGCTTAGGGTTTAATAGCAATCAGCCCCAGCATTTT. The full variable domain, completed using reference TRBV13 and TRBJ1-5, is AAGVIQSPRHLIKEKRETATLKCYPIPRHDTVYWYQQGPGQDPQFLISFYEKMQSDKGSIPDRFSAQQFSDYHSELNMSSLELGDSALYFCASSLGFNSNQPQHFGDGTRLSIL.

This chain connects TRBV7-9 to TRBJ2-5, with D tentatively TRBD1 or TRBD2 (5 bases each). V was clipped by 6 bases and J by 1 base, with 9 bases between them. This CDR3 has 13 amino acids. The germline CDR1 and CDR2 sequences are SEHNR and FQNEAQ (reference sequence). CDR3 bases: TGTGCCAGCAGGGGACGGCTCCAAGAGACCCAGTACTTC. It codes for CASRGRLQETQYF.

CDR3 protein: CASSVGWAYNEQFF. The CDR3 DNA follows: TGTGCCAGCAGCGTAGGTTGGGCCTACAATGAGCAGTTCTTC. The chain is built from TRBV9 and TRBJ2-1; D is uncertain. Germline CDR1 and CDR2: SGDLS and YYNGEE. Trimming took 0 bases from V and 2 from J, leaving 6 bases between them. The CDR3 runs 14 residues. Complete variable domain (other parts from reference TRBV9 and TRBJ2-1): DSGVTQTPKHLITATGQRVTLRCSPRSGDLSVYWYQQSLDQGLQFLIQYYNGEERAKGNILERFSAQQFPDLHSELNLSSLELGDSALYFCASSVGWAYNEQFFGPGTRLTVL.

This chain links TRBV15 with TRBJ2-3; D ambiguous. The V end lost 0 bases, the J end lost 3 bases, and 13 bases lay between the germline ends. Germline V gene data show CDR1 as LNHNV and CDR2 as YYDKDF (reference sequence). This CDR3 spans 16 amino acids. The DNA of the CDR3 is TGTGCCACCAGCAGAGATCTTGGAGTAGGGACAGATACGCAGTATTTT. Translated, it gives CATSRDLGVGTDTQYF.

V usage is TRBV6-6 and J usage is TRBJ1-5; 9 positions agree with TRBD1. With 7 bases clipped from V and 9 bases from J, the junction kept 7 bases outside the gene matches. The CDR3 totals 13 residues. Germline CDR1 and CDR2: MNHNY and SVGAGI (reference sequence). CDR3 region: CASTQTGGRPQHF. In nucleotides, the CDR3 is TGTGCCAGCACCCAGACAGGGGGAAGGCCCCAGCATTTT.

CDR3: CASSQDRGTWDRPYEQYF. For the CDR3, the DNA is TGTGCCAGCAGCCAAGACAGGGGGACCTGGGACCGGCCCTACGAGCAGTACTTC. The rearrangement uses TRBV4-2 and TRBJ2-7, with 7 positions matching TRBD1. There are 18 residues in the CDR3. Germline assignment: CDR1 LGHNA and CDR2 YNFKEQ. Trimming took 0 bases from V and 2 from J; bases not matched to a gene: 13.

The rearrangement links TRBV29-1 to TRBJ2-1, with 16 bases fitting TRBD2. From germline, CDR1 is SQVTM and CDR2 ANQGSEA. This CDR3 region has 17 residues. V shed 6 bases, J shed 1 base, and the junction held 6 bases outside the gene matches. CDR3 sequence reads: CSVAGTSGRDSYNEQFF. The CDR3 DNA reads TGCAGCGTCGCCGGGACTAGCGGGAGGGATTCCTACAATGAGCAGTTCTTC.

This chain links TRBV12-3 or TRBV12-4 with TRBJ2-7, with D uncertain. Trimming cost V 3 bases and J 0 bases, with 9 bases left between them. The CDR3 spans 14 residues. The CDR3 nucleotides are TGTGCCAGCAGTTTTAGCAGGCTCTCCTACGAGCAGTACTTC. Its protein product is CASSFSRLSYEQYF.

V and J are TRBV2 and TRBJ1-2, with D hard to call. Trimming took off 7 bases at V and 4 bases at J, with 19 bases between the two ends. The germline V gene encodes CDR1 SNHLY and CDR2 FYNNEI. The CDR3 is 15 amino acids. The CDR3 reads CASTWTAIGLYGYTF. The CDR3 coding sequence is TGTGCCAGCACTTGGACGGCGATCGGACTCTATGGCTACACCTTC.

This chain uses TRBV5-1 with TRBJ2-3; D gene unclear. V lost 1 base and J 3 bases, leaving 9 bases between the germline ends. This CDR3 contains 14 residues. Germline CDR1 reads SGHRS; CDR2 reads YFSETQ. CDR3 protein: CASSLYRSTDTQYF. DNA of the CDR3: TGCGCCAGCAGCTTGTATCGATCAACAGATACGCAGTATTTT.

This clonotype appeared a few times. The J gene is TRBJ2-1, the V gene TRBV7-8; 11 nucleotides match TRBD2. Germline CDR1 reads SGHVS; CDR2 reads FQNEAQ. J was trimmed by 5 bases and V by 2 bases; bases with no gene match: 5. This CDR3 is built from 16 residues. As DNA, the CDR3 is TGTGCCAGCAGCTTAACGCTAGCGGGAGGCCACAATGAGCAGTTCTTC. It yields the protein CASSLTLAGGHNEQFF.

The chain recombines TRBV4-1 with TRBJ2-2, with D uncertain. V lost 6 bases and J lost 4, with 15 bases in between. Germline values: CDR1 MGHRA, CDR2 YSYEKL. The CDR3 loop spans 15 amino acids. CDR3 bases: TGCGCCAGCAGTCGCTTGACATTCGCCACCGGGGAGCTGTTTTTT. This codes for CASSRLTFATGELFF.

The J gene is TRBJ2-1, the V gene TRBV19; D is undetermined. Trimming took off 2 bases at V and 7 bases at J, with 9 bases between the two ends. The CDR3 contains 13 residues. Germline V gene lookup returns CDR1 LNHDA and CDR2 SQIVND (reference sequence). CDR3: CASSILPGNEQFF. In DNA, the CDR3 is TGTGCCAGTAGTATACTACCCGGGAATGAGCAGTTCTTC.

This chain uses TRBV12-3 or TRBV12-4 with TRBJ2-5; 8 nucleotides line up with TRBD1. The V segment lost 0 bases and the J segment 4 bases; nucleotides outside the gene matches: 10. The CDR3 loop spans 17 amino acids. The DNA for the CDR3 is TGTGCCAGCAGTTTAGCTTTTGTGCAGGGGGCTGGAGAGACCCAGTACTTC. Translating it yields CASSLAFVQGAGETQYF.

This clonotype was detected only a few times. This chain links TRBV29-1 with TRBJ2-2; the match to TRBD1 covers 10 bases. This CDR3 has 15 residues. The junction had 8 bases not matched to a gene; V was cut back by 3 bases and J by 7 bases. The germline V gene encodes CDR1 SQVTM and CDR2 ANQGSEA. The CDR3 here is CSVDWDRGESGELFF. CDR3 nucleotides: TGCAGCGTTGATTGGGACAGGGGTGAGAGCGGGGAGCTGTTTTTT.

This clonotype was found a few times. The CDR3: CASSPTGLARLSNEQFF. The CDR3 nucleotides read TGTGCCAGCAGCCCAACGGGACTAGCGAGGTTGAGCAATGAGCAGTTCTTC. The chain recombines TRBV7-6 with TRBJ2-1, with TRBD2 identical over 10 bases. From germline, CDR1 is SGHVS and CDR2 FNYEAQ. This CDR3 has 17 amino acids. Trimming removed 5 bases from V and 6 bases from J; junction bases left unmatched: 13. Filled out from reference TRBV7-6 and TRBJ2-1, the complete variable domain reads GAGVSQSPRYKVTKRGQDVALRCDPISGHVSLYWYRQALGQGPEFLTYFNYEAQQDKSGLPNDRFSAERPEGSISTLTIQRTEQRDSAMYRCASSPTGLARLSNEQFFGPGTRLTVL.

The rearrangement uses TRBV7-9 and TRBJ2-1; 11 nucleotides agree with TRBD2. The CDR3 length is 16 residues. Germline V gene lookup returns CDR1 SEHNR and CDR2 FQNEAQ (reference sequence). After removal of 7 bases from V and 5 bases from J, the junction contained 10 bases not matched to a gene. For the CDR3, the DNA is TGTGCCAGCACCGCCCTAGCGGGAGGACCCAACAATGAGCAGTTCTTC. Encoded protein: CASTALAGGPNNEQFF.

The genes are TRBV5-1 and TRBJ2-7; D is possibly TRBD1 or TRBD2 (5 bases each). CDR3 length: 18 amino acids. The germline V gene encodes CDR1 SGHRS and CDR2 YFSETQ. Trimming cost V 2 bases and J 2 bases, with 23 bases left between them. This CDR3 is CASSLDGASLVRAYEQYF. The CDR3 DNA sequence: TGCGCCAGCAGCTTAGACGGGGCTAGTTTGGTCCGGGCCTACGAGCAGTACTTC.

This CDR3 reads CASSVLGKGNEQFF. Written as DNA, the CDR3 is TGTGCCAGCAGCGTCCTGGGGAAGGGCAATGAGCAGTTCTTC. V and J are TRBV7-7 and TRBJ2-1; D not resolved. The CDR3 consists of 14 residues. V lost 5 bases, J lost 6 bases, and 14 bases lay in between. Looked up from germline, CDR1 is SSHAT and CDR2 is FNYEAQ (reference sequence).

The V gene is TRBV7-8, the J gene TRBJ1-2, with 9 bases lining up with TRBD1. CDR3 length equals 15 residues. With 4 bases clipped from V and 4 bases from J, the junction kept 7 bases outside the gene matches. CDR1 is SGHVS and CDR2 is FQNEAQ in the germline V gene. The CDR3 nucleotides read TGTGCCAGCAGCTCCCGGGACAGGGAGGCCTATGGCTACACCTTC. The encoded protein is CASSSRDREAYGYTF.

The CDR3: CASSLAPANEQFF. The CDR3 region has the DNA TGTGCCAGCAGCTTAGCCCCGGCCAATGAGCAGTTCTTC. The chain has TRBV7-2 and TRBJ2-1; no clear D. The V gene's germline CDR1 is SGHTA and CDR2 FQGNSA. Trimming took off 0 bases at V and 6 bases at J, with 6 bases between the two ends. CDR3 length equals 13 residues.

This chain links TRBV5-5 with TRBJ1-5; the D is unclear. The germline gives CDR1 SGHKS, CDR2 YYEKEE (reference sequence). The V end was cut by 2 bases, the J end by 7 bases, with 13 bases between. The CDR3 spans 14 residues. CDR3 sequence (DNA): TGTGCCAGCAGCTTAGCGGGCCCCAAACAGCCCCAGCATTTT. Its translation: CASSLAGPKQPQHF.

This clonotype was detected only a few times. The chain is built from TRBV11-3 and TRBJ2-2; D gene ambiguous. V gave up 2 bases and J gave up 2 bases, with 6 bases separating them. CDR1 and CDR2 from the germline V gene are SGHNT and YENEEA. The CDR3 sequence is 14 residues long. CDR3 nucleotides: TGTGCCAGCAGCTTAAGGGATAACACCGGGGAGCTGTTTTTT. This sequence encodes CASSLRDNTGELFF.

This chain joins TRBV6-1 and TRBJ2-1; unclear D gene. The V end lost 3 bases, the J end lost 2 bases, and 14 bases lay between the germline ends. Germline CDR1 and CDR2: MNHNS and SASEGT. The CDR3 is made up of 16 amino acids. CDR3: CASSDLGVLPYNEQFF. In DNA form, the CDR3 reads TGTGCCAGCAGTGATCTTGGTGTTCTCCCCTACAATGAGCAGTTCTTC.

This chain uses TRBV28 with TRBJ2-1; D unresolved. V lost 11 bases and J lost 8, with 22 bases in between. This CDR3 has 14 residues. CDR1 and CDR2 from the germline V gene are MDHEN and SYDVKM. Here the CDR3 reads CASGRHSPLDEQFF. Written as DNA, the CDR3 is TGTGCCTCCGGACGGCACTCTCCTTTGGATGAGCAGTTCTTC.

Many counts were recorded for this clonotype. V is TRBV12-3 or TRBV12-4 and J is TRBJ1-1; D not certain. The CDR3 spans 11 residues. V shed 8 bases and J shed 4 bases, with 8 bases lying between them. CDR3: CASSSGTEAFF. CDR3 DNA sequence: TGTGCCAGCTCGTCGGGCACTGAAGCTTTCTTT.

This clonotype has only a few counts. The chain has TRBV12-3 or TRBV12-4 and TRBJ1-1; no reliable D call. CDR3 length equals 12 residues. Trimming took off 11 bases at V and 1 base at J, with 11 bases between the two ends. The CDR3 region is CAVSWGNTEAFF. The CDR3 nucleotides are TGTGCCGTCTCGTGGGGGAACACTGAAGCTTTCTTT.

This rearrangement joins TRBV10-2 to TRBJ2-3; maybe TRBD1 (5 bases). The V gene lost 0 bases and the J gene lost 2 bases, with 12 bases spanning the gap. In germline, CDR1 is WSHSY, CDR2 SAAADI. This CDR3 is 16 amino acids long. Here the CDR3 DNA reads TGCGCCAGCAGTGAGTCTGGGGCCTGGGACACAGATACGCAGTATTTT. Translating gives CASSESGAWDTDTQYF.